These 28 T cell receptor beta chains were sequenced from one sample in a study of blood T cell repertoires in COVID-19 (dated by TCRdb to 2019 to 2021). The library came from the immunoSEQ multiplex PCR assay. The table was pulled from immuneACCESS by TCRdb, which kept in-frame rearrangements only. Such tables lose some clones; where checked, under half of the loss comes from unresolved V genes, and the rest has no known cause. This sample has about 310,000 clones in its table, and roughly 87% of those were observed once. The top ten clones comprise approximately 2% of the sample. Sequenced input: peripheral blood. These receptors all stem from a man aged 18 to 29 with active or convalescent COVID-19.

The J gene is TRBJ2-2, the V gene TRBV28; D uncertain. There are 13 residues in the CDR3. Per the germline V gene, CDR1 is MDHEN and CDR2 is SYDVKM. The ends were cut back, 10 bases at V and 3 bases at J, with 12 bases in the middle. In DNA, the CDR3 is TGTGCCACCCTGCTCAGGCACACCGGGGAGCTGTTTTTT. It translates to CATLLRHTGELFF.

The genes are TRBV2 and TRBJ2-5; TRBD1 matches 8 bases. Germline assignment: CDR1 SNHLY and CDR2 FYNNEI. The trim removed 7 bases at V and 5 bases at J, leaving 12 bases unmatched. CDR3 length equals 15 residues. The CDR3 DNA sequence: TGTGCCAGCATTCAACAGGGGGTAGGTCAGGAGACCCAGTACTTC. Translation gives CASIQQGVGQETQYF.

The DNA of the CDR3 is TGCGCCAGCAGCTTGACCCCCCAAGAGAGACAGGGGTCAGATACGCAGTATTTT. Translated, it gives CASSLTPQERQGSDTQYF. The J gene is TRBJ2-3, the V gene TRBV5-1, with 8 bases fitting TRBD1. The V gene end was trimmed by 1 base and the J gene end by 4 bases; junction bases not matched to a gene: 14. Looked up from germline, CDR1 is SGHRS and CDR2 is YFSETQ. This CDR3 region has 18 residues.

The chain employs TRBV7-6 and TRBJ2-3; 8 bases align to TRBD1. V gave up 5 bases and J gave up 1 base; unmatched junction bases: 8. The CDR3 totals 16 residues. Germline CDR1 SGHVS, CDR2 FNYEAQ. Here the CDR3 reads CASSIVPGQGTDTQYF. CDR3 sequence (DNA): TGTGCCAGCAGCATCGTTCCGGGACAGGGCACAGATACGCAGTATTTT.

Worth noting for this clone: This CDR3 is also generated by other DNA sequences in the sample. This chain connects TRBV12-3 or TRBV12-4 to TRBJ1-2; D remains unclear. The CDR3 sequence is 12 residues long. Trimming stripped 3 bases from V and 2 bases from J, with 4 bases between. The DNA for the CDR3 is TGTGCCAGCAGTTTGAGAAACTATGGCTACACCTTC. It is translated as CASSLRNYGYTF.

The count of this clone is one. The chain links TRBV29-1 to TRBJ2-5, with no clear D. Germline-derived CDR1 and CDR2 are SQVTM and ANQGSEA. The CDR3 length is 14 residues. Between the trimmed V and J ends, which lost 0 bases and 3 bases, there was a span of 11 bases. CDR3 protein: CSVEDPRRKETQYF. CDR3 nucleotide sequence: TGCAGCGTTGAAGACCCCCGCAGAAAAGAGACCCAGTACTTC.

CDR3 sequence (DNA): TGCGCCAGCAGTTCATTTACTAGCGGGAGTGGATGGGCCAAAAACATTCAGTACTTC. Its protein product is CASSSFTSGSGWAKNIQYF. The V call is TRBV4-1, the J call TRBJ2-4, with 11 bases lining up with TRBD2. The J segment lost 1 base and the V segment lost 6 bases, leaving 14 bases of the junction unmatched. The CDR3 length is 19 residues. Looked up from germline, CDR1 is MGHRA and CDR2 is YSYEKL.

This clone was found a few times. The junction departs from the called germline gene at one end, perhaps through a read error. This chain uses TRBV25-1 with TRBJ1-2, with D hard to call. The CDR3 is 17 amino acids. Germline V lookup: CDR1 MGHDK, CDR2 SYGVNS. CDR3 in amino acids: CASTEGTGSAYHYGYTF. In DNA form, the CDR3 reads TGTGCCAGCACTGAAGGTACGGGGTCCGCTTATCACTATGGCTACACCTTC.

The chain has TRBV28 and TRBJ2-5, with TRBD1 identical over 7 bases. Germline V gene data show CDR1 as MDHEN and CDR2 as SYDVKM. The CDR3 length is 16 residues. The V segment lost 2 bases and the J segment 2 bases; nucleotides outside the gene matches: 8. This CDR3 is CASSLTTGVHQETQYF. The DNA for the CDR3 is TGTGCCAGCAGTTTAACCACAGGGGTTCATCAAGAGACCCAGTACTTC.

This chain links TRBV15 with TRBJ2-7; possibly TRBD1 for D (5 bases). V lost 0 bases and J 7 bases, leaving 19 bases between the germline ends. Germline V gene data show CDR1 as LNHNV and CDR2 as YYDKDF (reference sequence). The CDR3 totals 16 residues. The CDR3 loop reads CATSREMAQGSWEQYF. DNA for the CDR3: TGTGCCACCAGCAGAGAAATGGCGCAGGGTTCTTGGGAGCAGTACTTC.

The gene calls are TRBV15 and TRBJ2-7; no reliable D call. Per germline, CDR1 LNHNV and CDR2 YYDKDF (reference sequence). This CDR3 is built from 13 residues. With 0 bases removed from V and 2 bases from J, the gap between germline ends came to 5 bases. CDR3 region: CATSRDRTYEQYF. The CDR3 DNA follows: TGTGCCACCAGCAGAGACAGAACCTACGAGCAGTACTTC.

The chain carries TRBV9 and TRBJ2-2; 14 positions match TRBD2. CDR1 SGDLS and CDR2 YYNGEE come from the germline V gene. Trimming cost V 2 bases and J 4 bases; bases outside gene matches: 4. This CDR3 region has 17 residues. The CDR3 DNA follows: TGTGCCAGCAGCGTGGGGACTAGCGGGAGAGGCACCGGGGAGCTGTTTTTT. Its protein product is CASSVGTSGRGTGELFF. The whole variable domain, filled in from reference TRBV9 and TRBJ2-2, reads DSGVTQTPKHLITATGQRVTLRCSPRSGDLSVYWYQQSLDQGLQFLIQYYNGEERAKGNILERFSAQQFPDLHSELNLSSLELGDSALYFCASSVGTSGRGTGELFFGEGSRLTVL.

V and J are TRBV5-6 and TRBJ1-5, with 8 bases matching TRBD1. Germline lookup yields CDR1 SGHDT and CDR2 YYEEEE. The J segment lost 0 bases and the V segment lost 4 bases, leaving 9 bases of the junction unmatched. This CDR3 region has 17 residues. The CDR3 reads CASSITGGRLSNQPQHF. The CDR3 bases are TGTGCCAGCAGCATTACAGGGGGAAGGCTTAGCAATCAGCCCCAGCATTTT.

V gene TRBV5-4 combines with J gene TRBJ2-3, with D possibly being TRBD1 (6 bases). From germline, CDR1 is SGHNT and CDR2 YYREEE (reference sequence). The CDR3 loop spans 16 amino acids. The V gene lost 4 bases and the J gene lost 3 bases, with 18 bases spanning the gap. CDR3 in DNA: TGTGCCAGCAGCACAATTAGACAGGCCAGAACAGATACGCAGTATTTT. Amino acids: CASSTIRQARTDTQYF. The full variable domain, with the rest looked up from reference TRBV5-4 and TRBJ2-3, is ETGVTQSPTHLIKTRGQQVTLRCSSQSGHNTVSWYQQALGQGPQFIFQYYREEENGRGNFPPRFSGLQFPNYSSELNVNALELDDSALYLCASSTIRQARTDTQYFGPGTRLTVL.

The chain uses TRBV19 and TRBJ1-2, with a tentative D call TRBD1 (5 bases). The CDR3 spans 12 residues. Trimming took 4 bases from V and 5 from J, leaving 8 bases between them. The germline gives CDR1 LNHDA, CDR2 SQIVND (reference sequence). The CDR3 DNA reads as TGTGCCAGTAGTAGGGGCACTTATGGCTACACCTTC. This codes for CASSRGTYGYTF.

This sequence joins TRBV15 and TRBJ2-7; 11 bases match TRBD1. Germline CDR1 LNHNV, CDR2 YYDKDF (reference sequence). V trimming: 4 bases; J trimming: 3 bases; junction bases outside the gene matches: 5. This CDR3 is 15 amino acids long. The CDR3 bases are TGTGCCACCAGCAATCCGGACAGGGGGCGCTACGAGCAGTACTTC. Translation gives CATSNPDRGRYEQYF.

The rearrangement links TRBV5-1 to TRBJ2-1; D is ambiguous. This CDR3 is built from 16 residues. The germline gives CDR1 SGHRS, CDR2 YFSETQ. V lost 2 bases and J 0 bases, leaving 12 bases between the germline ends. CDR3 sequence reads: CASSLIPVYSYNEQFF. DNA for the CDR3: TGCGCCAGCAGCTTAATCCCCGTTTACTCCTACAATGAGCAGTTCTTC.

The chain has TRBV7-2 and TRBJ1-1; 7 nucleotides line up with TRBD1. The germline CDR1 and CDR2 sequences are SGHTA and FQGNSA. This CDR3 spans 16 amino acids. V lost 1 base and J lost 2; bases outside the gene matches: 7. The CDR3 region is CASSLEAGGFNTEAFF. The CDR3 DNA sequence: TGTGCCAGCAGCTTAGAGGCAGGGGGGTTTAACACTGAAGCTTTCTTT.

CDR3 protein: CASSLGSLAGNEQFF. CDR3 nucleotides: TGTGCCAGCAGCTTAGGTAGCCTAGCGGGAAATGAGCAGTTCTTC. V gene TRBV13 combines with J gene TRBJ2-1, with TRBD2 identical over 9 bases. Per the germline V gene, CDR1 is PRHDT and CDR2 is FYEKMQ (reference sequence). This CDR3 comprises 15 residues. Trimming at V came to 0 bases and at J to 7 bases, leaving 4 bases not matched to a gene.

The chain uses TRBV6-5 and TRBJ1-2, with D possibly TRBD1 on 5 matching bases. Trimming took off 2 bases at V and 4 bases at J, with 14 bases between the two ends. CDR1 and CDR2 from the germline V gene are MNHEY and SVGAGI. The CDR3 has 15 residues. The CDR3 DNA is TGTGCCAGCAGTTACGTCGACGGACACCCCTATGGCTACACCTTC. Protein: CASSYVDGHPYGYTF.

This chain uses TRBV6-4 with TRBJ2-3, with 8 bases lining up with TRBD2. CDR3 length: 13 residues. Germline-derived CDR1 and CDR2 are MRHNA and SNTAGT. After removal of 6 bases from V and 4 bases from J, the junction contained 3 bases not matched to a gene. The CDR3 DNA is TGTGCCAGCAGAGAGACTAGCGCAGATACGCAGTATTTT. Its translation is CASRETSADTQYF.

The chain employs TRBV2 and TRBJ2-7; TRBD2 matches 8 bases. V lost 6 bases to trimming and J lost 6 bases; unmatched junction nucleotides: 7. This CDR3 spans 13 amino acids. Germline V gene data show CDR1 as SNHLY and CDR2 as FYNNEI. CDR3 sequence: CASRGSGSSEQYF. CDR3 nucleotide sequence: TGTGCCAGCAGGGGGAGCGGGAGTAGCGAGCAGTACTTC.

The genes are TRBV5-1 and TRBJ2-2, with a possible D match to TRBD2 (5 bases). The CDR3 runs 14 residues. V shed 3 bases and J shed 6 bases, with 12 bases lying between them. CDR1 is SGHRS, CDR2 YFSETQ, per germline. The chain's CDR3 is CASSWRRAAGELFF. The CDR3 DNA sequence: TGCGCCAGCAGCTGGAGGAGAGCCGCCGGGGAGCTGTTTTTT.

This chain links TRBV5-5 with TRBJ2-7, with TRBD1 as a possible D gene (5 bases). From germline, CDR1 is SGHKS and CDR2 YYEKEE (reference sequence). The CDR3 totals 14 residues. Trimming left V 4 bases short and J 0 bases short, with 11 bases between. The CDR3 loop reads CASSPGYNSYEQYF. CDR3 bases: TGTGCCAGCAGCCCAGGGTATAACTCCTACGAGCAGTACTTC.

The genes are TRBV19 and TRBJ2-5; TRBD2 matches 15 bases. The CDR3 has 15 amino acids. From germline, CDR1 is LNHDA and CDR2 SQIVND (reference sequence). V trimming: 3 bases; J trimming: 5 bases; junction bases outside the gene matches: 1. CDR3 amino acids: CASSIGLAGGETQYF. The CDR3 coding sequence is TGTGCCAGTAGTATCGGACTAGCGGGGGGGGAGACCCAGTACTTC.

This chain uses TRBV2 with TRBJ2-1; TRBD1 agrees at 8 bases. This CDR3 contains 13 residues. Germline V gene sequence: CDR1 SNHLY, CDR2 FYNNEI. V shed 7 bases and J 7 bases; nucleotides not matched to a gene: 6. CDR3 sequence reads: CASIRQGTNEQFF. The CDR3 coding sequence is TGTGCCAGCATAAGACAGGGGACGAATGAGCAGTTCTTC.

This sequence joins TRBV7-6 and TRBJ1-2; TRBD1 might be the D (6 bases). V lost 1 base and J lost 6, with 9 bases in between. The CDR3 is 13 residues long. CDR1 and CDR2 (germline): SGHVS, FNYEAQ. CDR3 sequence: CASSLDRENGYTF. The DNA for the CDR3 is TGTGCCAGCAGCTTAGACAGGGAGAATGGCTACACCTTC. Using reference TRBV7-6 and TRBJ1-2 for the parts outside the CDR3, the full variable domain is GAGVSQSPRYKVTKRGQDVALRCDPISGHVSLYWYRQALGQGPEFLTYFNYEAQQDKSGLPNDRFSAERPEGSISTLTIQRTEQRDSAMYRCASSLDRENGYTFGSGTRLTVV.

The chain employs TRBV7-3 and TRBJ1-1; the D gene is possibly TRBD1 (6 bases). CDR3 size: 14 residues. The V end lost 5 bases, the J end lost 4 bases, and 14 bases lay between the germline ends. Germline-derived CDR1 and CDR2 are SGHTA and FQGTGA. CDR3 nucleotide sequence: TGTGCCAGCAGCCTGACCCCAGGGGTCACTGAAGCTTTCTTT. Amino acids: CASSLTPGVTEAFF.